Presented here are 7 T cell receptor beta chains from one specimen sequenced in a study of siplizumab effects on memory and regulatory T cells. Only in-frame clones appear in the TCRdb table, and some are missing; sequencing was by immunoSEQ multiplex PCR. The sample holds about 120,000 clones, roughly 94% seen once. The specimen was non-Treg CD4+ T cells sorted from blood. All receptors come from a human donor in good health.

V gene TRBV4-1 combines with J gene TRBJ1-1; D is undetermined. The germline gives CDR1 MGHRA, CDR2 YSYEKL. V gave up 2 bases and J gave up 1 base, with 11 bases separating them. This CDR3 has 15 amino acids. CDR3 DNA sequence: TGCGCCAGCAGCCAACAGACCGGGAGGAACACTGAAGCTTTCTTT. Translated, it gives CASSQQTGRNTEAFF.

This chain connects TRBV5-1 to TRBJ1-3; 12 bases agree with TRBD1. V shed 0 bases and J 8 bases; nucleotides not matched to a gene: 6. CDR3 length equals 16 residues. Germline V gene data show CDR1 as SGHRS and CDR2 as YFSETQ. CDR3 amino acids: CASSLAGTGGVDTIYF. CDR3 in DNA: TGCGCCAGCAGCTTGGCCGGGACAGGGGGCGTAGACACCATATATTTT.

CDR3 coding DNA: TGTGCCAGCTCCAACAGGGATCTTGAGACCCAGTACTTC. Its translation is CASSNRDLETQYF. The chain recombines TRBV18 with TRBJ2-5, with D perhaps matching TRBD1 (6 bases). The CDR3 consists of 13 residues. CDR1 is KGHSH and CDR2 is LQKENI in the germline V gene. V was cut by 6 bases and J by 5 bases, with 13 bases left in between.

This chain joins TRBV9 and TRBJ2-1; D perhaps matches TRBD1 (7 bases). V was trimmed by 3 bases and J by 1 base, leaving 14 bases between them. The CDR3 runs 16 residues. Germline lookup yields CDR1 SGDLS and CDR2 YYNGEE. The CDR3 loop is CASSARGTASYNEQFF. The CDR3 nucleotides read TGTGCCAGCAGCGCACGCGGGACAGCATCCTACAATGAGCAGTTCTTC.

The V gene is TRBV7-3, the J gene TRBJ2-5; TRBD2 matches 13 bases. Trimming removed 3 bases from V and 5 bases from J; junction bases left unmatched: 9. This CDR3 comprises 17 residues. Germline lookup yields CDR1 SGHTA and CDR2 FQGTGA. The CDR3: CASSLGLAGTTGETQYF. CDR3 DNA: TGTGCCAGCAGCTTGGGACTAGCGGGAACAACGGGGGAGACCCAGTACTTC.

This chain uses TRBV15 with TRBJ2-7; possibly TRBD2 for D (6 bases). Germline assignment: CDR1 LNHNV and CDR2 YYDKDF (reference sequence). This CDR3 is 14 amino acids long. Between the trimmed V and J ends, which lost 7 bases and 0 bases, there was a span of 13 bases. The CDR3 spells CATTPGDFSYEQYF. The CDR3 DNA is TGTGCCACCACCCCCGGGGACTTCTCCTACGAGCAGTACTTC.

The chain has TRBV5-1 and TRBJ2-5; TRBD1 might be the D (6 bases). Trimming pared 4 bases from V and 0 bases from J, leaving 13 bases between. Germline V CDR1 and CDR2: SGHRS, YFSETQ. The CDR3 loop spans 15 amino acids. The CDR3 loop reads CASSTLGHHQETQYF. The DNA for the CDR3 is TGCGCCAGCAGCACCTTGGGACACCACCAAGAGACCCAGTACTTC.